A single sample is the source of the 14 T cell receptor beta chains below, sequenced in a study of cytomegalovirus exposure and HLA in healthy donors (dated by TCRdb to about 2017). Library preparation employed the immunoSEQ multiplex PCR assay. The multiplex PCR relied on a mix of 60 forward primers for TCR Vbeta segments and 13 reverse primers for TCR Jbeta segments. What TCRdb holds here is the immuneACCESS table cut down to in-frame rearrangements. Part of the clones is not present; checked against another copy, under half of the missing clones reflect an unresolved V gene, and the others are unexplained. The table for this sample lists 150,000 to 180,000 clones; approximately 74% of them were counted only once. The ten most abundant clones make up about 2.6% of the sample. The specimen sequenced was PBMCs. These receptors originate from a man between 18 and 29 years old in good health and CMV-seronegative.

The rearrangement joins TRBV18 to TRBJ2-5; 10 positions match TRBD1. The J call may be faulty, since TRBJ2-7 better matches the DNA end. This CDR3 comprises 15 residues. Germline V gene lookup returns CDR1 KGHSH and CDR2 LQKENI. The CDR3 region is CASSDSGQGGYEQYF. The CDR3 DNA reads as TGTGCCAGCTCAGACTCCGGACAGGGGGGGTACGAGCAGTACTTC.

In this sample, this clone turned up a few times. V gene TRBV6-5 combines with J gene TRBJ2-5, with 7 positions matching TRBD1. The CDR3 runs to 14 residues. CDR1 and CDR2 (germline): MNHEY, SVGAGI. J lost 2 bases, V lost 0 bases, and 0 bases had no gene match. CDR3 coding DNA: TGTGCCAGCAGTTACTCGACAGGGCAAGAGACCCAGTACTTC. Encoded protein: CASSYSTGQETQYF.

The genes are TRBV11-2 and TRBJ2-7; 15 nucleotides align to TRBD2. The J segment lost 2 bases and the V segment lost 6 bases, leaving 8 bases of the junction unmatched. Germline V gene lookup returns CDR1 SGHAT and CDR2 FQNNGV. This CDR3 region has 17 residues. In DNA, the CDR3 is TGTGCCAGCAGTCACGGGGGACTAGCGGGGGGCACCTACGAGCAGTACTTC. Translated, it gives CASSHGGLAGGTYEQYF. Full variable domain (remainder filled in from reference TRBV11-2 and TRBJ2-7): EAGVAQSPRYKIIEKRQSVAFWCNPISGHATLYWYQQILGQGPKLLIQFQNNGVVDDSQLPKDRFSAERLKGVDSTLKIQPAKLEDSAVYLCASSHGGLAGGTYEQYFGPGTRLTVT.

For this clone: Distinct nucleotide sequences in the sample also encode this CDR3. The chain couples TRBV2 to TRBJ1-6; TRBD1 aligns across 7 bases. Unmatched junction bases numbered 12, after V lost 6 bases and J lost 13 bases. The germline gives CDR1 SNHLY, CDR2 FYNNEI. CDR3 length: 14 residues. In DNA, the CDR3 is TGTGCCAGCAGGGCCAGGGGGGCTGGTTCGCCCCTCCACTTT. This encodes CASRARGAGSPLHF. Drawing the rest from reference TRBV2 and TRBJ1-6, the complete variable domain is EPEVTQTPSHQVTQMGQEVILRCVPISNHLYFYWYRQILGQKVEFLVSFYNNEISEKSEIFDDQFSVERPDGSNFTLKIRSTKLEDSAMYFCASRARGAGSPLHFGNGTRLTVT.

J is TRBJ2-5 and V is TRBV11-2; a possible D gene is TRBD1 (6 bases). The V and J ends lost 2 bases and 1 base respectively, with 11 bases between them. CDR1 is SGHAT and CDR2 is FQNNGV in the germline V gene. The CDR3 totals 15 residues. The CDR3 coding sequence is TGTGCCAGCAGCTTAACCGGACAGAGCCAAGAGACCCAGTACTTC. This sequence encodes CASSLTGQSQETQYF.

V is TRBV7-8 and J is TRBJ2-1, with 9 bases lining up with TRBD1. The V segment lost 0 bases and the J segment 7 bases; nucleotides outside the gene matches: 4. Germline CDR1 and CDR2: SGHVS and FQNEAQ. CDR3 length: 15 amino acids. The CDR3 spells CASSLAQGARNEQFF. Here the CDR3 DNA reads TGTGCCAGCAGCTTAGCACAGGGGGCGCGGAATGAGCAGTTCTTC.

This chain uses TRBV28 with TRBJ1-2; the D gene is possibly TRBD1 (6 bases). V lost 3 bases and J 4 bases, leaving 21 bases between the germline ends. Per the germline V gene, CDR1 is MDHEN and CDR2 is SYDVKM. The CDR3 is made up of 17 amino acids. The CDR3 reads CASSFWIPQGLFYGYTF. The DNA of the CDR3 is TGTGCCAGCAGTTTTTGGATCCCCCAGGGGCTCTTCTATGGCTACACCTTC.

This clone was found a few times. The chain links TRBV5-4 to TRBJ2-7; TRBD2 matches at 10 bases. The trim removed 2 bases at V and 2 bases at J, leaving 7 bases unmatched. The CDR3 spans 16 residues. Germline assignment: CDR1 SGHNT and CDR2 YYREEE (reference sequence). This CDR3 reads CASSFLSGGATYEQYF. CDR3 nucleotide sequence: TGTGCCAGCAGCTTTTTGAGCGGGGGGGCGACCTACGAGCAGTACTTC.

The chain couples TRBV4-3 to TRBJ1-1; a possible D gene is TRBD1 (5 bases). Trimming left V 4 bases short and J 6 bases short, with 18 bases between. Per germline, CDR1 LGHNA and CDR2 YSLEER. The CDR3 extends over 15 amino acids. DNA of the CDR3: TGCGCCAGCAGCCCGTCTCACAGGCCCAACGCTGAAGCTTTCTTT. It specifies CASSPSHRPNAEAFF.

V is TRBV6-5 and J is TRBJ1-1; D might be TRBD1 (5 bases). Germline lookup yields CDR1 MNHEY and CDR2 SVGAGI. The CDR3 covers 15 residues. V lost 7 bases, J lost 3 bases, and 18 bases lay in between. CDR3 amino acids: CASTSRGKGYTEAFF. In DNA, the CDR3 is TGTGCCAGCACTTCACGGGGGAAGGGTTACACTGAAGCTTTCTTT.

The rearrangement links TRBV5-1 to TRBJ2-6; no reliable D call. Looked up from germline, CDR1 is SGHRS and CDR2 is YFSETQ. Trimming removed 4 bases from V and 0 bases from J, with 5 bases in between. There are 14 residues in the CDR3. The CDR3 coding sequence is TGCGCCAGCAGCCCCGTCTCTGGGGCCAACGTCCTGACTTTC. Translation gives CASSPVSGANVLTF.

The chain has TRBV18 and TRBJ2-2; maybe TRBD2 (6 bases). The V and J ends lost 2 bases and 1 base respectively, with 11 bases between them. CDR3 length: 16 amino acids. Germline lookup yields CDR1 KGHSH and CDR2 LQKENI. The DNA of the CDR3 is TGTGCCAGCTCACCAAATGAAGCGGGGAACACCGGGGAGCTGTTTTTT. Translated: CASSPNEAGNTGELFF.

This clone turned up a few times. The genes are TRBV6-1 and TRBJ2-5, with TRBD1 identical over 7 bases. This CDR3 has 16 amino acids. The trim removed 3 bases at V and 3 bases at J, leaving 10 bases unmatched. Germline-derived CDR1 and CDR2 are MNHNS and SASEGT. Here the CDR3 reads CASSDSTTGVKETQYF. The CDR3 bases are TGTGCCAGCAGTGATTCGACAACAGGGGTAAAAGAGACCCAGTACTTC.

The chain carries TRBV4-3 and TRBJ1-2, with D maybe TRBD1 (5 bases). Trimming shortened V by 0 bases and J by 5 bases, and 10 bases separated the two germline ends. CDR3 length: 14 amino acids. CDR1 and CDR2 (germline): LGHNA, YSLEER. CDR3 region: CASSQDSGGYGYTF. DNA of the CDR3: TGCGCCAGCAGCCAAGATTCGGGGGGATATGGCTACACCTTC.